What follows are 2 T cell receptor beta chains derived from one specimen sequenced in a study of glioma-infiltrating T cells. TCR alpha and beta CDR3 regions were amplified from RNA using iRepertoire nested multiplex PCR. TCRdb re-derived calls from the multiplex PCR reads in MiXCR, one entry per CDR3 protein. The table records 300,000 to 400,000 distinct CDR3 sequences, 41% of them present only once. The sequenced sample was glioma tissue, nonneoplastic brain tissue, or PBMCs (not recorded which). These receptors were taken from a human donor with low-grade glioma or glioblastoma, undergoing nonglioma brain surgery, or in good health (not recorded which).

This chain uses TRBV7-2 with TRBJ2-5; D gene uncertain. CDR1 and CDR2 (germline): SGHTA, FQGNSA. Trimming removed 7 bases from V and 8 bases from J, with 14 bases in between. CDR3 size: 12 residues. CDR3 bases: TGTGCCAGCACGTTCAAGGGCTTAACCCAGTACTTC. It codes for CASTFKGLTQYF.

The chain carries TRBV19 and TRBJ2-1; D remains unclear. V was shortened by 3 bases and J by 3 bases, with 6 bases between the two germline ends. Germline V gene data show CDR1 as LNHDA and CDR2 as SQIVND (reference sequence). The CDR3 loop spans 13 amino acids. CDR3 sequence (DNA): TGTGCCAGTAGTATCAGTAACTACAATGAGCAGTTCTTC. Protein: CASSISNYNEQFF.